The 6 T cell receptor beta chains below come from one sample, sequenced in a study of T cell repertoires in cytomegalovirus infection. In TCRdb, the reads were re-called with MiXCR into one record per CDR3 protein. The data show roughly 250,000 distinct CDR3 sequences, with roughly 22% seen just once and approximately 18% held by the top ten. Sequenced sample: CD8+ T cells from PBMCs. Receptors originate from a human donor in good health (CMV status not recorded). Some clones in this sample may be carry-over from other donors' samples.

This clonotype turned up a few times. The chain joins TRBV5-6 to TRBJ2-4; TRBD1 or TRBD2 may be the D gene (5 bases each). This CDR3 region has 15 residues. The V end was cut by 3 bases, the J end by 8 bases, with 18 bases between. CDR1 is SGHDT, CDR2 YYEEEE, per germline. CDR3 amino acids: CASSYRDPLPYIQYF. The CDR3 DNA is TGTGCCAGCAGCTATCGGGACCCTTTACCGTACATTCAGTACTTC.

The rearrangement uses TRBV28 and TRBJ1-6; D not certain. Germline lookup yields CDR1 MDHEN and CDR2 SYDVKM. V gave up 5 bases and J gave up 8 bases, with 16 bases separating them. The CDR3 is 15 amino acids. In DNA form, the CDR3 reads TGTGCCAGCAGTCCCGCGGCCATGTGGGATTCACCCCTCCACTTT. It codes for CASSPAAMWDSPLHF. The full variable domain, in which reference TRBV28 and TRBJ1-6 provide the parts outside the CDR3, is DVKVTQSSRYLVKRTGEKVFLECVQDMDHENMFWYRQDPGLGLRLIYFSYDVKMKEKGDIPEGYSVSREKKERFSLILESASTNQTSMYLCASSPAAMWDSPLHFGNGTRLTVT.

This clonotype was detected many times. The chain is built from TRBV11-2 and TRBJ2-6; D is unresolved. V gave up 2 bases and J gave up 4 bases, with 12 bases separating them. The length of the CDR3 is 16 residues. CDR1 and CDR2 from the germline V gene are SGHAT and FQNNGV. The CDR3 loop is CASSLHGSSGANVLTF. The CDR3 region has the DNA TGTGCCAGCAGCTTACATGGTTCTTCGGGGGCCAACGTCCTGACTTTC.

This clonotype was seen ten or more times. The J gene is TRBJ2-3, the V gene TRBV6-2 or TRBV6-3, with 11 nucleotides matching TRBD2. V lost 5 bases, J lost 3 bases, and 4 bases stayed unmatched. This CDR3 is built from 15 residues. Germline V gene lookup returns CDR1 MNHEY and CDR2 SVGEGT. The CDR3 bases are TGTGCCAGCAGTCCGGGACTAGCGGAAACAGATACGCAGTATTTT. Protein sequence: CASSPGLAETDTQYF.

This clonotype has only a few counts. The chain links TRBV7-9 to TRBJ1-2, with TRBD1 as a possible D gene (6 bases). V shed 6 bases and J shed 8 bases, with 16 bases lying between them. Germline V gives CDR1 SEHNR, CDR2 FQNEAQ (reference sequence). There are 13 residues in the CDR3. The CDR3 spells CASSFTGSEGYTF. The CDR3 DNA reads TGTGCCAGCAGTTTTACAGGGTCGGAGGGCTACACCTTC.

V usage is TRBV7-2 and J usage is TRBJ1-4; no clear D gene. The CDR3 contains 16 residues. CDR1 and CDR2 (germline): SGHTA, FQGNSA. V lost 1 base and J 8 bases, leaving 17 bases between the germline ends. The chain's CDR3 is CASSLVNGAVGEKLFF. Here the CDR3 DNA reads TGTGCCAGCAGCTTAGTAAATGGCGCGGTGGGGGAAAAACTGTTTTTT.